This T cell receptor (beta chain) was identified in a study of blood T cell repertoires in COVID-19 (dated by TCRdb to 2020 to 2021). Background for the entire study: Samples covering the acute and convalescent phases of COVID-19 were provided by collaborators in the United States, Italy and Spain. A de-identified subject ID, COVID-19 status, age in years and sex were almost always included in the sample metadata. The material from the prospective study consisted of cDNA or gDNA derived from T cells, B-cell-depleted T cells, or PBMCs. The samples were drawn from the first 160 participants of the ongoing ImmuneRACE study and from over a thousand subjects provided by 6 global collaborators. Where available, HLA class I and class II types were obtained from metadata supplied by the sample provider rather than from assay-based typing. The repertoires were made available in a free public database intended to serve as a resource for research on the immune response to SARS-CoV-2. The dataset comprised deeply sampled blood TCRbeta repertoires from subjects exposed to, actively infected with, or recovered from COVID-19. The paper as a whole reports these results and caveats: Clinical and demographic metadata were provided uncurated, with the amount varying by source and participant.

Of note for this clone: Which antigen it targets is not known. Base quality data are lacking; no much larger clone is found one base away.

The CDR3 covers 15 residues, taking in both the cysteine and the phenylalanine. Of the read, only the CDR3 DNA is kept; its 45 bases are in frame from base 1. V loses 5 bases of germline sequence and J loses 5 bases, and the interval between the two ends is 18 bases. The CDR1 and CDR2 encoded by the germline V gene (reference sequence) are SEHNR and FQNEAQ. The immunoSEQ Assay, a bias-controlled multiplex PCR, was used to amplify TCRbeta CDR3 regions from genomic DNA. Per the source publication's procedure: Within the assay, amplification of reference gene primers was used to estimate how many nucleated cells each sample contained. To quantify the absolute abundance of each unique TCRbeta CDR3 rearrangement, sequence reads were collapsed and filtered. For each sample, productive Simpson clonality was calculated by taking the square root of Simpson's diversity index across productive rearrangements. TCRdb mirrors the immuneACCESS table, restricted to in-frame sequences. Some clones are absent from its copies; in checked studies, under half trace to an unresolved V gene, and the reason for the others is unknown. The DNA was the basis for D and trimming; V, J and clone size are from that table. A total of 70,000 or so clones appear in this sample, about 70% of them only once. Roughly a third of the sample is in the top ten clones.

The collaborating institutions used their own protocols to collect whole blood in K2EDTA tubes. Collaborator samples were shipped for TCRbeta analysis as frozen whole blood, isolated PBMCs, or DNA extracted from either sample type. This chain joins TRBV7-9 to TRBJ1-1, with TRBD1 perhaps the D gene, on 6 matching bases. The TCR comes from a woman aged 70-85 years with acute or convalescent COVID-19. Sequencing used peripheral blood. The bases read TGTGCCAGCAGCCCCGAGACAGGCCCGAGGACTGAAGCTTTCTTT. Translated, this gives CASSPETGPRTEAFF.